A selection of T cell receptor beta chains follows, all from one sample in a study of T cells after yellow fever vaccination. TCRdb analysed the 5' RACE reads with MiXCR anew, one entry per CDR3 protein. The table lists some 97,000 distinct CDR3 sequences, about 5.8% of them singletons. Sequencing used CD8+ T cells sorted from PBMCs, obtained 10 days after the yellow fever booster vaccination. The origin of the receptors is a man aged 18 to 29 who received the YFV17D yellow fever vaccine. CDR3s include the opening cysteine and the closing phenylalanine or tryptophan. The order of the fields is V gene, clone size, J gene, D gene, CDR3 protein, CDR3 DNA. The D gene is left open where the match is weak. Expanded clones are given a class, and other clones once, few, many or no size at all.

V: TRBV12-3/TRBV12-4; size: .; J: TRBJ1-1; D: TRBD1; CDR3: CATSTGEGTEAFF; DNA: TGTGCCACCTCGACAGGGGAAGGGACTGAAGCTTTCTTT
V: TRBV5-1; size: .; J: TRBJ2-5; D: .; CDR3: CASSLLGSTETQYF; DNA: TGCGCCAGCAGCTTGTTGGGTAGTACAGAGACCCAGTACTTC
V: TRBV7-2; size: few; J: TRBJ2-2; D: TRBD2; CDR3: CASSLALAGGTGELFF; DNA: TGTGCCAGCAGCTTAGCCCTAGCGGGGGGCACCGGGGAGCTGTTTTTT
V: TRBV6-6; size: .; J: TRBJ1-5; D: TRBD1; CDR3: CASSYGQDRQPQHF; DNA: TGTGCCAGCAGTTACGGACAGGATCGGCAGCCCCAGCATTTT
V: TRBV19; size: .; J: TRBJ2-3; D: TRBD2; CDR3: CASSPLADYTDTQYF; DNA: TGTGCCAGTAGTCCCCTAGCGGACTACACAGATACGCAGTATTTT
V: TRBV4-1; size: .; J: TRBJ2-1; D: .; CDR3: CASSSEGSYNEQFF; DNA: TGCGCCAGCAGCTCGGAGGGCTCCTACAATGAGCAGTTCTTC
V: TRBV3-1; size: few; J: TRBJ2-1; D: TRBD2; CDR3: CASSQDRASGGAYEQFF; DNA: TGTGCCAGCAGCCAAGATAGGGCTAGCGGGGGGGCCTATGAGCAGTTCTTC
V: TRBV5-1; size: many; J: TRBJ1-1; D: .; CDR3: CASSLVGGGNTEAFF; DNA: TGCGCCAGCAGCTTGGTAGGAGGGGGGAATACTGAAGCTTTCTTT
V: TRBV6-6; size: .; J: TRBJ1-5; D: .; CDR3: CASSRWGDKPQHF; DNA: TGTGCCAGCTCCAGGTGGGGGGATAAGCCCCAGCATTTT
V: TRBV11-2; size: few; J: TRBJ2-1; D: .; CDR3: CASSFLGEQFF; DNA: TGTGCCAGCAGCTTTCTAGGTGAGCAGTTCTTC
V: TRBV6-2/TRBV6-3; size: .; J: TRBJ1-2; D: .; CDR3: CASSSDSYGYTF; DNA: TGTGCCAGCAGTTCTGACAGCTATGGCTACACCTTC
V: TRBV12-3/TRBV12-4; size: .; J: TRBJ2-1; D: TRBD2; CDR3: CASSFSVRGGLNEQFF; DNA: TGTGCCAGCAGTTTTTCGGTCCGGGGGGGCCTCAATGAGCAGTTCTTC
V: TRBV6-5; size: few; J: TRBJ1-5; D: .; CDR3: CASSRESGSNQPQHF; DNA: TGTGCCAGCAGTCGTGAATCAGGTAGCAATCAGCCCCAGCATTTT
V: TRBV5-1; size: .; J: TRBJ2-1; D: .; CDR3: CASSATGPYNEQFF; DNA: TGCGCCAGCAGCGCTACAGGGCCCTACAATGAGCAGTTCTTC
V: TRBV4-3; size: many; J: TRBJ2-7; D: TRBD1; CDR3: CASSQEDVGDRGSYEQYF; DNA: TGCGCCAGCAGCCAAGAGGACGTAGGGGACAGGGGATCCTACGAGCAGTACTTC
V: TRBV6-4; size: many; J: TRBJ2-3; D: TRBD2; CDR3: CASSAGRGAVDTQYF; DNA: TGTGCCAGCAGCGCGGGGCGGGGGGCCGTAGATACGCAGTATTTT
V: TRBV9; size: many; J: TRBJ2-5; D: TRBD1; CDR3: CASSPRGFKTGGGVETQYF; DNA: TGTGCCAGCAGCCCGAGGGGCTTTAAGACAGGGGGTGGGGTGGAGACCCAGTACTTC
V: TRBV7-2; size: few; J: TRBJ2-2; D: TRBD1; CDR3: CASSRRQGVAGELFF; DNA: TGTGCCAGCAGCAGGAGACAGGGCGTCGCCGGGGAGCTGTTTTTT
V: TRBV5-4; size: .; J: TRBJ1-4; D: .; CDR3: CASSLEGSGNEKLFF; DNA: TGTGCCAGCAGCTTGGAGGGTTCGGGTAATGAAAAACTGTTTTTT
V: TRBV6-5; size: few; J: TRBJ1-4; D: TRBD1; CDR3: CASTSGGLNEKLFF; DNA: TGTGCCAGCACCTCAGGGGGGCTTAATGAAAAACTGTTTTTT
V: TRBV9; size: few; J: TRBJ2-3; D: .; CDR3: CASSALGRPSSTDTQYF; DNA: TGTGCCAGCAGCGCCCTTGGACGCCCCTCGAGTACAGATACGCAGTATTTT
V: TRBV29-1; size: few; J: TRBJ2-7; D: TRBD1; CDR3: CSVEGGQGYEQYF; DNA: TGCAGCGTTGAGGGGGGACAGGGCTACGAGCAGTACTTC
V: TRBV5-6; size: few; J: TRBJ2-3; D: .; CDR3: CASSSVPWASSTDTQYF; DNA: TGTGCCAGCAGCTCGGTTCCGTGGGCTTCTAGCACAGATACGCAGTATTTT
V: TRBV4-2; size: few; J: TRBJ1-3; D: .; CDR3: CASSQDLGLISGNTIYF; DNA: TGTGCCAGCAGCCAAGATCTGGGACTGATCTCTGGAAACACCATATATTTT
V: TRBV7-3; size: .; J: TRBJ2-4; D: .; CDR3: CASSPTGYGKNIQYF; DNA: TGTGCCAGCAGCCCCACGGGGTATGGCAAAAACATTCAGTACTTC
V: TRBV29-1; size: few; J: TRBJ2-2; D: .; CDR3: CSALRGGDPGELFF; DNA: TGCAGCGCTCTCCGGGGTGGGGATCCCGGGGAGCTGTTTTTT
V: TRBV5-1; size: .; J: TRBJ2-5; D: .; CDR3: CASSLGGYQETQYF; DNA: TGCGCCAGCAGCTTGGGGGGGTACCAAGAGACCCAGTACTTC
V: TRBV27; size: few; J: TRBJ2-7; D: .; CDR3: CASSSGTTYEQYF; DNA: TGTGCCAGCAGTTCCGGGACCACCTACGAGCAGTACTTC
V: TRBV12-3/TRBV12-4; size: .; J: TRBJ1-2; D: .; CDR3: CASSLGKLNLYGYTF; DNA: TGTGCCAGCAGTTTAGGCAAGCTAAATCTTTATGGCTACACCTTC
V: TRBV12-3/TRBV12-4; size: .; J: TRBJ1-5; D: TRBD1; CDR3: CASSLRGDSNQPQHF; DNA: TGTGCCAGCAGCCTCAGGGGGGACTCCAATCAGCCCCAGCATTTT
V: TRBV7-9; size: few; J: TRBJ2-7; D: .; CDR3: CASSFPFGEQYF; DNA: TGTGCCAGCAGCTTCCCCTTCGGCGAGCAGTACTTC
V: TRBV11-2; size: few; J: TRBJ2-5; D: .; CDR3: CASSPYILRGAPRQYF; DNA: TGTGCCAGCAGCCCTTACATCCTACGGGGGGCCCCGCGGCAGTACTTC
V: TRBV13; size: .; J: TRBJ2-3; D: TRBD2; CDR3: CASSLDQAGGRGTSDTQYF; DNA: TGTGCCAGCAGCTTAGATCAAGCGGGGGGACGCGGTACTTCAGATACGCAGTATTTT
V: TRBV5-6; size: many; J: TRBJ1-2; D: .; CDR3: CASSLFRNYGYTF; DNA: TGTGCCAGCAGCTTGTTCCGGAACTATGGCTACACCTTC
V: TRBV29-1; size: .; J: TRBJ1-5; D: TRBD1; CDR3: CSPGQGECYSNQPQHF; DNA: TGCAGCCCTGGACAGGGGGAATGCTATAGCAATCAGCCCCAGCATTTT
V: TRBV7-8; size: many; J: TRBJ1-1; D: .; CDR3: CASSQLRDRDNEAFF; DNA: TGTGCCAGCAGCCAGCTTCGGGACCGGGACAATGAAGCTTTCTTT
V: TRBV4-3; size: few; J: TRBJ1-2; D: TRBD1; CDR3: CASSQGSPGGLGRDGYTF; DNA: TGCGCCAGCAGCCAAGGCTCGCCAGGGGGCTTGGGAAGGGATGGCTACACCTTC
V: TRBV5-1; size: few; J: TRBJ2-3; D: .; CDR3: CASSTGGRSTDTQYF; DNA: TGCGCCAGCAGCACTGGGGGTCGGAGCACAGATACGCAGTATTTT
V: TRBV6-5; size: few; J: TRBJ1-5; D: TRBD1; CDR3: CASSPGTGVYQPQHF; DNA: TGTGCCAGCAGTCCCGGGACAGGGGTTTATCAGCCCCAGCATTTT
V: TRBV12-3/TRBV12-4; size: many; J: TRBJ2-2; D: .; CDR3: CASSFKGAIRDGELFF; DNA: TGTGCCAGCAGTTTTAAAGGGGCGATACGCGACGGGGAGCTGTTTTTT
V: TRBV7-9; size: .; J: TRBJ1-1; D: TRBD1; CDR3: CASSPGAGGRDTEAFF; DNA: TGTGCCAGCAGCCCAGGGGCAGGGGGACGGGACACTGAAGCTTTCTTT
V: TRBV4-1; size: .; J: TRBJ1-3; D: .; CDR3: CASSQGAGVSGNTIYF; DNA: TGCGCCAGCAGCCAAGGGGCAGGGGTCTCTGGAAACACCATATATTTT
V: TRBV5-1; size: .; J: TRBJ2-5; D: .; CDR3: CASSVGLQETQYF; DNA: TGCGCCAGCAGCGTCGGGCTCCAAGAGACCCAGTACTTC
V: TRBV5-1; size: few; J: TRBJ2-7; D: .; CDR3: CASRGTGAYEQYF; DNA: TGCGCCAGCAGGGGGACGGGGGCCTACGAGCAGTACTTC
V: TRBV7-9; size: many; J: TRBJ1-4; D: .; CDR3: CASSPGTLTNEKLFF; DNA: TGTGCCAGCAGCCCCGGGACACTTACTAATGAAAAACTGTTTTTT
V: TRBV7-9; size: few; J: TRBJ2-7; D: .; CDR3: CASSLSGYYEQYF; DNA: TGTGCCAGCAGCTTGTCAGGGTACTACGAGCAGTACTTC
V: TRBV4-3; size: few; J: TRBJ2-3; D: .; CDR3: CASSQIQLGGTDTQYF; DNA: TGCGCCAGCAGCCAAATTCAGCTTGGGGGCACAGATACGCAGTATTTT
V: TRBV6-2/TRBV6-3; size: many; J: TRBJ2-1; D: TRBD2; CDR3: CASSLAGGRNEQFF; DNA: TGTGCCAGCAGTTTAGCGGGGGGTCGTAATGAGCAGTTCTTC
V: TRBV4-1; size: many; J: TRBJ2-1; D: .; CDR3: CASSQDPAGYEQFF; DNA: TGCGCCAGCAGCCAAGATCCGGCAGGATACGAGCAGTTCTTC
V: TRBV28; size: few; J: TRBJ1-5; D: .; CDR3: CASSLGVEQPQHF; DNA: TGTGCCAGCAGTTTGGGAGTCGAGCAGCCCCAGCATTTT
V: TRBV7-8; size: .; J: TRBJ1-5; D: .; CDR3: CASSTRTASSNQPQHF; DNA: TGTGCCAGCTCTACAAGGACAGCTTCTAGCAATCAGCCCCAGCATTTT
V: TRBV6-2/TRBV6-3; size: few; J: TRBJ2-2; D: .; CDR3: CASKRVENTGELFF; DNA: TGTGCCAGTAAAAGGGTGGAAAACACCGGGGAGCTGTTTTTT
V: TRBV12-3/TRBV12-4; size: .; J: TRBJ2-5; D: TRBD1; CDR3: CASSWGTGGETQYF; DNA: TGTGCCAGCAGTTGGGGGACAGGGGGAGAGACCCAGTACTTC
V: TRBV6-5; size: .; J: TRBJ2-3; D: .; CDR3: CASSLGYTDTQYF; DNA: TGTGCCAGCAGCTTAGGGTACACAGATACGCAGTATTTT